This TCR beta chain derives from a study of identical twins. Study results and limitations: The authors noted that invariant MAIT and iNKT cells could partly confound zero-insertion analyses.

Template switching introduced a universal primer site, and the cDNA bore unique molecular identifiers. TCRdb re-derived calls from the 5' RACE reads in MiXCR, one entry per CDR3 protein. The repertoire includes 500,000 to 650,000 distinct CDR3 sequences, approximately 20% of them detected once, and approximately 0.52% sits in the top ten. Per germline, CDR1 LGHNT and CDR2 FRNRAP. Trimming at V came to 1 base and at J to 5 bases, leaving 8 bases not matched to a gene. There are 16 residues in the CDR3. Healthy Caucasians made up all donors. About this clonotype: The antigen remains undetermined.

This sample also belongs to another study, concerning yellow fever vaccine responses in identical twins. That investigation notes: In identical twins, vaccine T cell responses appeared partly shared and partly individual.

This receptor was identified in a woman aged 18-30 years in good health. The chain couples TRBV12-5 to TRBJ2-7; 10 bases map to TRBD1. Sequences were obtained from CD4+ T cells sorted from blood. The CDR3 DNA reads TGTGCTAGTGGTTTGGATCCGGGACAGGGGACGCACGAGCAGTACTTC. Translation gives CASGLDPGQGTHEQYF. Based on the CDR3 plus reference TRBV12-5 and TRBJ2-7, the full variable domain is DARVTQTPRHKVTEMGQEVTMRCQPILGHNTVFWYRQTMMQGLELLAYFRNRAPLDDSGMPKDRFSAEMPDATLATLKIQPSEPRDSAVYFCASGLDPGQGTHEQYFGPGTRLTVT.